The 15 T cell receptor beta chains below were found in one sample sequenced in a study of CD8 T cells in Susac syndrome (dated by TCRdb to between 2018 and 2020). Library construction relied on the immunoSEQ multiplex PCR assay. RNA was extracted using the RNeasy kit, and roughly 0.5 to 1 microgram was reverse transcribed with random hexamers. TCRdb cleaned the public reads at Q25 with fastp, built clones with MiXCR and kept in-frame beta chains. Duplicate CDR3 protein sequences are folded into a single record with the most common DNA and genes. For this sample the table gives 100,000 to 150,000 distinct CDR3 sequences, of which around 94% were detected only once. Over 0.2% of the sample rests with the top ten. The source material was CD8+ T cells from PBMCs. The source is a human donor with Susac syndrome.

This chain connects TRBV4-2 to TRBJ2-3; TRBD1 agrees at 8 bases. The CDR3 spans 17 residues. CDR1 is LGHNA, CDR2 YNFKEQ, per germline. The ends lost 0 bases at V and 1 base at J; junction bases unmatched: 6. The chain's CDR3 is CASSQDTGGQGTDTQYF. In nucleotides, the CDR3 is TGTGCCAGCAGCCAAGATACAGGGGGGCAGGGCACAGATACGCAGTATTTT.

The CDR3 loop is CASRYRTSRYTEAFF. CDR3 sequence (DNA): TGTGCCAGCAGGTACCGGACAAGTCGATACACTGAAGCTTTCTTT. The chain joins TRBV6-5 to TRBJ1-1, with a weak D call TRBD1 (5 bases). V was shortened by 6 bases and J by 3 bases, with 17 bases between the two germline ends. The germline V gene encodes CDR1 MNHEY and CDR2 SVGAGI. This CDR3 region has 15 residues.

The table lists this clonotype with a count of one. The CDR3 is CASSQDYTGRTEAFF. The CDR3 DNA sequence: TGCGCCAGCAGCCAAGATTACACAGGGCGGACTGAAGCTTTCTTT. This chain joins TRBV4-3 and TRBJ1-1; D possibly corresponds to TRBD1 (6 bases). With 0 bases removed from V and 5 bases from J, the gap between germline ends came to 13 bases. Germline V gene data show CDR1 as LGHNA and CDR2 as YSLEER. This CDR3 contains 15 residues.

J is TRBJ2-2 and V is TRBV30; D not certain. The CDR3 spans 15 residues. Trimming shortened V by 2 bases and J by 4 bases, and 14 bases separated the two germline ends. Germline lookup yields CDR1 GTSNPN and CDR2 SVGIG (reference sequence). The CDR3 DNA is TGTGCCTGGAGTCTAGTGGGTTATAGCACCGGGGAGCTGTTTTTT. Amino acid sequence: CAWSLVGYSTGELFF. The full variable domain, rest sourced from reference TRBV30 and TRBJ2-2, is SQTIHQWPATLVQPVGSPLSLECTVEGTSNPNLYWYRQAAGRGLQLLFYSVGIGQISSEVPQNLSASRPQDRQFILSSKKLLLSDSGFYLCAWSLVGYSTGELFFGEGSRLTVL.

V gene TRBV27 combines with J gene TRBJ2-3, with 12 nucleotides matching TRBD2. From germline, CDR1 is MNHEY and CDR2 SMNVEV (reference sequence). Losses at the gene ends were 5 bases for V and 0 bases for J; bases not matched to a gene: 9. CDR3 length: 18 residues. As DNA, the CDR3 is TGTGCCAGCAGTGCCCGGACTAGCGGGACCCTTAGCACAGATACGCAGTATTTT. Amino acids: CASSARTSGTLSTDTQYF.

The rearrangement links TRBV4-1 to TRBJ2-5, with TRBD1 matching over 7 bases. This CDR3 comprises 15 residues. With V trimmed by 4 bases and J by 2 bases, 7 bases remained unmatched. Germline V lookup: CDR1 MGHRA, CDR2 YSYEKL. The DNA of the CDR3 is TGCGCCAGCAGCCCATACCGGGACAGACAAGAGACCCAGTACTTC. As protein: CASSPYRDRQETQYF.

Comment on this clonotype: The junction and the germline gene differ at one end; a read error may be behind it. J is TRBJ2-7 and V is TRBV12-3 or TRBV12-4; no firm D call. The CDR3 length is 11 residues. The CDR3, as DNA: TGTGCCAGCAGTTTCTCGGGCAGGAGTAGCTTC. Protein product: CASSFSGRSSF.

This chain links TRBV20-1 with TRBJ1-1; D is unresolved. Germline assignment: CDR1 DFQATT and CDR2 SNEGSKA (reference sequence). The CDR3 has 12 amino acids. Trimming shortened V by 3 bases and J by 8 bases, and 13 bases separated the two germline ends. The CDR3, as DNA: TGCAGTGCTAGCCCCCGGTCTGGAGAAGCTTTCTTT. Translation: CSASPRSGEAFF.

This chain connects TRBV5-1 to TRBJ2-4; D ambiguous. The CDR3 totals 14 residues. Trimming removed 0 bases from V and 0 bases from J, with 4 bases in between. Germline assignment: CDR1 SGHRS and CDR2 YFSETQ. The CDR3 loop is CASSLDSAKNIQYF. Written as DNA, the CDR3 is TGCGCCAGCAGCTTGGATTCAGCCAAAAACATTCAGTACTTC.

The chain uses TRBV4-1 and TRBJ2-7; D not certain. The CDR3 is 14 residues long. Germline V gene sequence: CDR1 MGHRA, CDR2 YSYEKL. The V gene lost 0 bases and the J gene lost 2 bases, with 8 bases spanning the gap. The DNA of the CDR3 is TGCGCCAGCAGCCAAGATGCCCCCACCTACGAGCAGTACTTC. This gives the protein CASSQDAPTYEQYF.

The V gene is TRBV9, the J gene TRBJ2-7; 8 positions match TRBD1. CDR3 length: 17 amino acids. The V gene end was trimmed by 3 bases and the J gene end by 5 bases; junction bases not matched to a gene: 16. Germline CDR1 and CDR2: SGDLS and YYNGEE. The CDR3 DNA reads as TGTGCCAGCAGCGGAGGGGTCGGGACAGGCCTACGGGACGAGCAGTACTTC. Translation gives CASSGGVGTGLRDEQYF.

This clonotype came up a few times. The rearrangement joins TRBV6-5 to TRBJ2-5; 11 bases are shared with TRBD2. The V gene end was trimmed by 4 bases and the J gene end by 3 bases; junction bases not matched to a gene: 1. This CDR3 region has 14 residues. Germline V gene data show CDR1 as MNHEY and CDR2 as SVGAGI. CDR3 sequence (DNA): TGTGCCAGCAGTTTGACTAGCGGGGAAGAGACCCAGTACTTC. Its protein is CASSLTSGEETQYF.

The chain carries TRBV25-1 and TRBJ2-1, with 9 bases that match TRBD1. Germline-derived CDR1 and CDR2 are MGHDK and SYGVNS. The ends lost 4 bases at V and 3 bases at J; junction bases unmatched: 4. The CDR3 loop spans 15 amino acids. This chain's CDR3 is CASSGGDRDYNEQFF. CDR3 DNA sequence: TGTGCCAGCAGTGGGGGGGACAGGGACTACAATGAGCAGTTCTTC.

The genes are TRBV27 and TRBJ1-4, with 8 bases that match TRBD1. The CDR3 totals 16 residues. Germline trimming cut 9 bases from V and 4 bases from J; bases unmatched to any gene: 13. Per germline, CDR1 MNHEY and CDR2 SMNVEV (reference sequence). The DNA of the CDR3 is TGTGCCAGTCGTGGACAGGGCCAATGGGATAATGAAAAACTGTTTTTT. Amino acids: CASRGQGQWDNEKLFF.

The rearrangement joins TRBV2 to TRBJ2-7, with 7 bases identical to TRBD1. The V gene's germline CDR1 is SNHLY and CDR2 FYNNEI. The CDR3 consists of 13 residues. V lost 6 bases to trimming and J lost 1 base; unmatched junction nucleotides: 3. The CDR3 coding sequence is TGTGCCAGCAGGAGGGGACAGTCCTACGAGCAGTACTTC. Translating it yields CASRRGQSYEQYF. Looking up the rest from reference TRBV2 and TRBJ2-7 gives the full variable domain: EPEVTQTPSHQVTQMGQEVILRCVPISNHLYFYWYRQILGQKVEFLVSFYNNEISEKSEIFDDQFSVERPDGSNFTLKIRSTKLEDSAMYFCASRRGQSYEQYFGPGTRLTVT.